These 15 T cell receptor beta chains originate from one sample sequenced in a study of T cell responses to AZD1222 COVID-19 vaccine. Repertoires were generated with immunoSEQ multiplex PCR, while TCRdb's copy carries only in-frame clones and drops some. The repertoire holds roughly 190,000 clones, with more than 80% as singletons. The sample was peripheral blood, taken 28 days after the second dose of the MenACWY control vaccine. The receptors were sampled from an adult who received the MenACWY meningococcal vaccine as a control.

The chain joins TRBV6-5 to TRBJ1-1; possibly TRBD1 for D (6 bases). V was shortened by 5 bases and J by 1 base, with 14 bases between the two germline ends. The CDR3 length is 15 residues. Germline V gene lookup returns CDR1 MNHEY and CDR2 SVGAGI. This CDR3 is CASSRLRGQNTEAFF. The CDR3, as DNA: TGTGCCAGCAGTCGGCTCAGGGGACAGAACACTGAAGCTTTCTTT.

The chain links TRBV5-1 to TRBJ2-7; D not resolved. The CDR3 sequence is 14 residues long. Trimming removed 2 bases at V and 0 bases at J, with 9 bases between. CDR1 is SGHRS, CDR2 YFSETQ, per germline. As DNA, the CDR3 is TGCGCCAGCAGCTTCGGCTACTACTCCTACGAGCAGTACTTC. It specifies CASSFGYYSYEQYF.

V and J are TRBV4-1 and TRBJ2-2; TRBD1 aligns across 7 bases. Germline V gives CDR1 MGHRA, CDR2 YSYEKL. Germline trimming cut 2 bases from V and 0 bases from J; bases unmatched to any gene: 6. There are 17 residues in the CDR3. CDR3 DNA sequence: TGCGCCAGCAGCCAAACCCTTCAGGGGGCGAACACCGGGGAGCTGTTTTTT. Its translation: CASSQTLQGANTGELFF.

The chain carries TRBV24-1 and TRBJ2-1; 11 nucleotides match TRBD2. There are 16 residues in the CDR3. Germline V gene sequence: CDR1 KGHDR, CDR2 SFDVKD. The V segment lost 4 bases and the J segment 8 bases; nucleotides outside the gene matches: 9. The CDR3 DNA is TGTGCCACCAGTGACCCGACTAGCGGGACCCTCCATGAGCAGTTCTTC. It yields the protein CATSDPTSGTLHEQFF.

The chain's CDR3 is CASSNALTGGYEQYF. CDR3 nucleotide sequence: TGTGCCAGCAGTAATGCATTGACAGGGGGGTACGAGCAGTACTTC. This sequence joins TRBV27 and TRBJ2-7, with 9 bases fitting TRBD1. V trimming: 5 bases; J trimming: 4 bases; junction bases outside the gene matches: 9. The CDR3 spans 15 residues. Germline V gene sequence: CDR1 MNHEY, CDR2 SMNVEV (reference sequence).

The V and J genes are TRBV30 and TRBJ2-7; 7 bases line up with TRBD2. The V gene end was trimmed by 3 bases and the J gene end by 5 bases; junction bases not matched to a gene: 10. This CDR3 is 14 amino acids long. The V gene's germline CDR1 is GTSNPN and CDR2 SVGIG (reference sequence). The chain's CDR3 is CAWSRGGSVNEQYF. The CDR3 bases are TGTGCCTGGAGCAGAGGCGGGAGTGTCAACGAGCAGTACTTC. Together with reference TRBV30 and TRBJ2-7, the CDR3 gives the full variable domain: SQTIHQWPATLVQPVGSPLSLECTVEGTSNPNLYWYRQAAGRGLQLLFYSVGIGQISSEVPQNLSASRPQDRQFILSSKKLLLSDSGFYLCAWSRGGSVNEQYFGPGTRLTVT.

V usage is TRBV30 and J usage is TRBJ2-7, with 7 bases identical to TRBD1. Trimming cost V 4 bases and J 3 bases; bases outside gene matches: 3. CDR3 length: 12 amino acids. CDR1 is GTSNPN, CDR2 SVGIG, per germline (reference sequence). CDR3 in amino acids: CAWNRGGYEQYF. CDR3 in DNA: TGTGCCTGGAACAGGGGCGGCTACGAGCAGTACTTC.

The chain links TRBV29-1 to TRBJ1-5, with D possibly TRBD1 on 5 matching bases. Trimming stripped 5 bases from V and 6 bases from J, with 20 bases between. The CDR3 covers 15 residues. Germline CDR1 and CDR2: SQVTM and ANQGSEA. CDR3 amino acids: CSVRRPGGSSQPQHF. DNA for the CDR3: TGCAGCGTTCGTCGCCCGGGGGGGTCCAGTCAGCCCCAGCATTTT.

The chain links TRBV24-1 to TRBJ1-1; no definite D call. Germline CDR1 KGHDR, CDR2 SFDVKD. This CDR3 contains 13 residues. Trimming removed 4 bases from V and 1 base from J, with 6 bases in between. In nucleotides, the CDR3 is TGTGCCACCAGTGACGCAGGGAACACTGAAGCTTTCTTT. Its protein is CATSDAGNTEAFF.

The genes are TRBV29-1 and TRBJ1-1; the match to TRBD1 covers 8 bases. This CDR3 is 14 amino acids long. The V and J ends lost 4 bases and 0 bases, in that order; junction bases with no gene match: 4. Germline loops: CDR1 SQVTM, CDR2 ANQGSEA. The CDR3, as DNA: TGCAGCGTTGGGACAGGGACGGTGAACACTGAAGCTTTCTTT. The encoded protein is CSVGTGTVNTEAFF.

The genes are TRBV4-2 and TRBJ2-1, with TRBD2 identical over 8 bases. This CDR3 region has 19 residues. V was pared by 0 bases and J by 6 bases, with 16 bases of the junction left unmatched. Germline values: CDR1 LGHNA, CDR2 YNFKEQ. DNA of the CDR3: TGTGCCAGCAGCCAAGATCCCCTCGCTAGAGCGGGAGCCCGCAATGAGCAGTTCTTC. It specifies CASSQDPLARAGARNEQFF.

V and J are TRBV9 and TRBJ1-5; 7 nucleotides line up with TRBD1. In germline, CDR1 is SGDLS, CDR2 YYNGEE. The CDR3 spans 14 residues. V gave up 6 bases and J gave up 0 bases; unmatched junction bases: 3. The CDR3 is CASNRGYSNQPQHF. CDR3 DNA: TGTGCCAGCAACAGGGGCTATAGCAATCAGCCCCAGCATTTT.

V is TRBV28 and J is TRBJ2-2; D is tentatively TRBD1 or TRBD2 (5 bases each). The CDR3 contains 15 residues. CDR1 and CDR2 from the germline V gene are MDHEN and SYDVKM. V dropped 10 bases and J dropped 2 bases, with 17 bases sitting between them. DNA for the CDR3: TGTGCCATAGAATCGGGACCCGGTAACACCGGGGAGCTGTTTTTT. Translation: CAIESGPGNTGELFF. The whole variable domain, remainder taken from reference TRBV28 and TRBJ2-2, is DVKVTQSSRYLVKRTGEKVFLECVQDMDHENMFWYRQDPGLGLRLIYFSYDVKMKEKGDIPEGYSVSREKKERFSLILESASTNQTSMYLCAIESGPGNTGELFFGEGSRLTVL.

The chain recombines TRBV11-3 with TRBJ2-2, with 9 positions matching TRBD1. Germline loops: CDR1 SGHNT, CDR2 YENEEA. J gave up 1 base and V 6 bases, and 6 bases lay outside the gene matches. The CDR3 runs to 16 residues. This chain's CDR3 is CASRRGQGGNTGELFF. In DNA form, the CDR3 reads TGTGCCAGCAGGAGGGGACAGGGTGGGAACACCGGGGAGCTGTTTTTT.

The chain carries TRBV7-3 and TRBJ1-2; D uncertain. Germline V CDR1 and CDR2: SGHTA, FQGTGA. With 5 bases removed from V and 8 bases from J, the gap between germline ends came to 15 bases. This CDR3 contains 13 residues. This chain's CDR3 is CASSLREQRGYTF. CDR3 sequence (DNA): TGTGCCAGCAGCCTTCGGGAACAACGGGGCTACACCTTC.